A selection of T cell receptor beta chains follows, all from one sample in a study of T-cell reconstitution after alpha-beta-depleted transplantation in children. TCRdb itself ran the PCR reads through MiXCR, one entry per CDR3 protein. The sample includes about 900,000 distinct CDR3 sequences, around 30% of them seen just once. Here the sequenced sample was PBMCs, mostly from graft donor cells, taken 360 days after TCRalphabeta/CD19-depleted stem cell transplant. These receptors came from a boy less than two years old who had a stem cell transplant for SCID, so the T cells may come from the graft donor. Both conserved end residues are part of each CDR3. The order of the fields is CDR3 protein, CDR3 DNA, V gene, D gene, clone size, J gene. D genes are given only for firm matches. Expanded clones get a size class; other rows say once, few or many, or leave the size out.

CDR3aa: CSAPGTAINEQFF
CDR3nt: TGCAGTGCACCGGGGACAGCGATCAATGAGCAGTTCTTC
v_gene: TRBV20-1
d_gene: TRBD1
abundance: few
j_gene: TRBJ2-1

CDR3aa: CASSTRTGEQYF
CDR3nt: TGTGCCAGCAGCACCCGAACAGGGGAGCAGTACTTC
v_gene: TRBV7-2
d_gene: NA
abundance: NA
j_gene: TRBJ2-7

CDR3aa: CATSDWAGRSSYNEQFF
CDR3nt: TGTGCCACCAGTGATTGGGCGGGGCGCAGCTCCTACAATGAGCAGTTCTTC
v_gene: TRBV24-1
d_gene: NA
abundance: few
j_gene: TRBJ2-1

CDR3aa: CSARAVWGEGTEQYF
CDR3nt: TGCAGTGCTAGAGCCGTTTGGGGAGAGGGGACTGAGCAGTACTTC
v_gene: TRBV20-1
d_gene: NA
abundance: many
j_gene: TRBJ2-7

CDR3aa: CASSLTPENTIYF
CDR3nt: TGTGCCAGCAGCTTAACCCCGGAAAACACCATATATTTT
v_gene: TRBV11-2
d_gene: NA
abundance: few
j_gene: TRBJ1-3

CDR3aa: CASSSPGTSINEQFF
CDR3nt: TGTGCCAGCAGCTCCCCAGGGACTAGCATCAATGAGCAGTTCTTC
v_gene: TRBV7-9
d_gene: TRBD2
abundance: few
j_gene: TRBJ2-1

CDR3aa: CASSQGPGGNPYNEQFF
CDR3nt: TGTGCCAGCAGCCAAGGGCCCGGGGGCAACCCTTACAATGAGCAGTTCTTC
v_gene: TRBV4-2
d_gene: NA
abundance: NA
j_gene: TRBJ2-1

CDR3aa: CSARQITGELFF
CDR3nt: TGCAGTGCTAGGCAGATAACCGGGGAGCTGTTTTTT
v_gene: TRBV20-1
d_gene: NA
abundance: NA
j_gene: TRBJ2-2

CDR3aa: CASSVTGGNTGELFF
CDR3nt: TGTGCCAGCAGCGTTACAGGGGGCAACACCGGGGAGCTGTTTTTT
v_gene: TRBV9
d_gene: TRBD1
abundance: few
j_gene: TRBJ2-2

CDR3aa: CASSQDNLQVNTEAFF
CDR3nt: TGCGCCAGCAGCCAAGATAATTTGCAGGTGAACACTGAAGCTTTCTTT
v_gene: TRBV4-1
d_gene: NA
abundance: NA
j_gene: TRBJ1-1

CDR3aa: CASSFTGPHYEQYF
CDR3nt: TGTGCCAGCAGTTTCACAGGACCCCACTACGAGCAGTACTTC
v_gene: TRBV27
d_gene: NA
abundance: few
j_gene: TRBJ2-7

CDR3aa: CASSLMSTMNTEAFF
CDR3nt: TGTGCCAGCAGCTTGATGAGTACTATGAACACTGAAGCTTTCTTT
v_gene: TRBV5-5
d_gene: NA
abundance: few
j_gene: TRBJ1-1

CDR3aa: CASSERFSSYEQYF
CDR3nt: TGTGCCAGCAGTGAACGGTTTAGCTCCTACGAGCAGTACTTC
v_gene: TRBV25-1
d_gene: NA
abundance: NA
j_gene: TRBJ2-7

CDR3aa: CASSLSSGPFWETQYF
CDR3nt: TGTGCCAGCAGTTTATCTAGTGGGCCCTTCTGGGAGACCCAGTACTTC
v_gene: TRBV28
d_gene: NA
abundance: NA
j_gene: TRBJ2-5

CDR3aa: CATSEGRAPNYGYTF
CDR3nt: TGTGCCACCAGCGAGGGCAGGGCCCCTAACTATGGCTACACCTTC
v_gene: TRBV15
d_gene: NA
abundance: NA
j_gene: TRBJ1-2

CDR3aa: CATRFRDSNEKLFF
CDR3nt: TGTGCCACCCGATTTAGGGACAGCAATGAAAAACTGTTTTTT
v_gene: TRBV10-3
d_gene: TRBD1
abundance: NA
j_gene: TRBJ1-4

CDR3aa: CASSELWADTQYF
CDR3nt: TGCGCCAGCAGTGAGTTATGGGCAGATACGCAGTATTTT
v_gene: TRBV10-2
d_gene: NA
abundance: few
j_gene: TRBJ2-3

CDR3aa: CASSLRAVPSGNTIYF
CDR3nt: TGTGCCAGCAGCTTAAGGGCAGTTCCCTCTGGAAACACCATATATTTT
v_gene: TRBV7-9
d_gene: NA
abundance: NA
j_gene: TRBJ1-3

CDR3aa: CASSLRQSPKTQYF
CDR3nt: TGTGCCAGCAGCTTAAGACAGAGCCCCAAGACCCAGTACTTC
v_gene: TRBV7-9
d_gene: NA
abundance: NA
j_gene: TRBJ2-5

CDR3aa: CATSRDTGGYGYTF
CDR3nt: TGTGCCACCAGCAGAGATACAGGGGGCTATGGCTACACCTTC
v_gene: TRBV15
d_gene: TRBD1
abundance: NA
j_gene: TRBJ1-2

CDR3aa: CASSLVPLGQNKHTGELFF
CDR3nt: TGTGCCAGCAGCTTAGTCCCCCTAGGACAGAATAAACACACCGGGGAGCTGTTTTTT
v_gene: TRBV11-2
d_gene: NA
abundance: NA
j_gene: TRBJ2-2

CDR3aa: CASSPSTGNEQFF
CDR3nt: TGCGCCAGCAGCCCGTCGACGGGAAATGAGCAGTTCTTC
v_gene: TRBV5-1
d_gene: NA
abundance: NA
j_gene: TRBJ2-1

CDR3aa: CASRRWQAPTEAFF
CDR3nt: TGTGCCAGCAGGAGGTGGCAAGCTCCGACCGAAGCTTTCTTT
v_gene: TRBV6-2/TRBV6-3
d_gene: NA
abundance: once
j_gene: TRBJ1-1

CDR3aa: CASSQRDTKYEQYF
CDR3nt: TGCGCCAGCAGCCAGAGGGACACCAAATACGAGCAGTACTTC
v_gene: TRBV4-1
d_gene: NA
abundance: NA
j_gene: TRBJ2-7

CDR3aa: CASSLSLDNQPQHF
CDR3nt: TGTGCCAGCAGTTTATCGCTGGACAATCAGCCCCAGCATTTT
v_gene: TRBV12-3/TRBV12-4
d_gene: NA
abundance: NA
j_gene: TRBJ1-5

CDR3aa: CASSQLGLSGYTF
CDR3nt: TGTGCCAGCAGCCAATTAGGTCTCTCTGGGTACACCTTC
v_gene: TRBV16
d_gene: NA
abundance: few
j_gene: TRBJ1-2

CDR3aa: CASSFLLGWDNEQFF
CDR3nt: TGTGCCAGCAGCTTTCTTTTAGGATGGGACAATGAGCAGTTCTTC
v_gene: TRBV5-6
d_gene: NA
abundance: NA
j_gene: TRBJ2-1

CDR3aa: CASSRPPGQVYGYTF
CDR3nt: TGTGCCAGCAGTAGACCCCCGGGACAGGTCTATGGCTACACCTTC
v_gene: TRBV12-3/TRBV12-4
d_gene: TRBD1
abundance: once
j_gene: TRBJ1-2

CDR3aa: CASSQGRAGVRSYNEQFF
CDR3nt: TGCGCCAGCAGCCAAGGTCGGGCGGGGGTTAGATCCTACAATGAGCAGTTCTTC
v_gene: TRBV4-3
d_gene: TRBD2
abundance: few
j_gene: TRBJ2-1

CDR3aa: CASSSSGQGLGDTQYF
CDR3nt: TGCGCCAGCAGCTCCTCGGGACAGGGTCTGGGGGATACGCAGTATTTT
v_gene: TRBV5-1
d_gene: TRBD1
abundance: few
j_gene: TRBJ2-3

CDR3aa: CATSDGTKETQYF
CDR3nt: TGTGCCACCAGTGATGGTACGAAAGAGACCCAGTACTTC
v_gene: TRBV24-1
d_gene: NA
abundance: few
j_gene: TRBJ2-5

CDR3aa: CASSEQLASDTQYF
CDR3nt: TGTGCCAGCAGTGAACAACTAGCATCAGATACGCAGTATTTT
v_gene: TRBV25-1
d_gene: NA
abundance: few
j_gene: TRBJ2-3

CDR3aa: CSASLRGPTYNEQFF
CDR3nt: TGCAGTGCGTCACTACGGGGTCCTACCTACAATGAGCAGTTCTTC
v_gene: TRBV20-1
d_gene: NA
abundance: few
j_gene: TRBJ2-1

CDR3aa: CASLPTVGANSGNTIYF
CDR3nt: TGTGCCAGCCTCCCCACCGTAGGTGCTAACTCTGGAAACACCATATATTTT
v_gene: TRBV28
d_gene: NA
abundance: NA
j_gene: TRBJ1-3

CDR3aa: CASSPQVSSTEAFF
CDR3nt: TGCGCCAGCAGCCCCCAGGTTTCGAGCACTGAAGCTTTCTTT
v_gene: TRBV5-1
d_gene: NA
abundance: few
j_gene: TRBJ1-1

CDR3aa: CASSFGVGAGELFF
CDR3nt: TGTGCCAGCAGCTTTGGGGTTGGCGCCGGGGAGCTGTTTTTT
v_gene: TRBV7-9
d_gene: NA
abundance: NA
j_gene: TRBJ2-2

CDR3aa: CASSSPATEAFF
CDR3nt: TGTGCCAGCAGTTCCCCAGCCACTGAAGCTTTCTTT
v_gene: TRBV28
d_gene: NA
abundance: few
j_gene: TRBJ1-1

CDR3aa: CASSYLFDRGRNQPQHF
CDR3nt: TGTGCCAGCAGTTACCTATTCGACAGGGGGCGAAATCAGCCCCAGCATTTT
v_gene: TRBV6-5
d_gene: TRBD1
abundance: NA
j_gene: TRBJ1-5

CDR3aa: CASSSVQGYGETQYF
CDR3nt: TGCGCCAGCAGCTCCGTTCAGGGGTACGGAGAGACCCAGTACTTC
v_gene: TRBV5-1
d_gene: NA
abundance: few
j_gene: TRBJ2-5

CDR3aa: CASSLTAGTARHEQYF
CDR3nt: TGTGCCAGCAGCTTAACAGCCGGGACGGCACGCCACGAGCAGTACTTC
v_gene: TRBV11-2
d_gene: NA
abundance: NA
j_gene: TRBJ2-7

CDR3aa: CASSLTAGNNEQFF
CDR3nt: TGTGCCAGCAGCCTGACCGCAGGGAACAATGAGCAGTTCTTC
v_gene: TRBV11-2
d_gene: NA
abundance: NA
j_gene: TRBJ2-1

CDR3aa: CASSPGTYHTGELFF
CDR3nt: TGTGCCAGCAGCCCGGGGACGTACCACACCGGGGAGCTGTTTTTT
v_gene: TRBV7-9
d_gene: NA
abundance: NA
j_gene: TRBJ2-2

CDR3aa: CASSPSTLPNEQFF
CDR3nt: TGTGCCAGCTCACCATCTACTCTACCCAATGAGCAGTTCTTC
v_gene: TRBV18
d_gene: NA
abundance: few
j_gene: TRBJ2-1

CDR3aa: CASRVGALSSYEQYF
CDR3nt: TGCGCCAGCAGGGTGGGGGCACTCTCCTCCTACGAGCAGTACTTC
v_gene: TRBV4-1
d_gene: NA
abundance: few
j_gene: TRBJ2-7

CDR3aa: CASSRRQGGTEAFF
CDR3nt: TGCGCCAGCAGCCGCAGACAGGGGGGCACTGAAGCTTTCTTT
v_gene: TRBV5-1
d_gene: TRBD1
abundance: many
j_gene: TRBJ1-1

CDR3aa: CASSRIVFEAFF
CDR3nt: TGTGCCAGCAGTCGGATTGTCTTTGAAGCTTTCTTT
v_gene: TRBV12-3/TRBV12-4
d_gene: NA
abundance: NA
j_gene: TRBJ1-1

CDR3aa: CASSKAKGNRGYEQYF
CDR3nt: TGTGCCAGCAGCAAAGCAAAAGGGAACAGGGGGTACGAGCAGTACTTC
v_gene: TRBV21-1
d_gene: NA
abundance: few
j_gene: TRBJ2-7

CDR3aa: CSVEDFDEQYF
CDR3nt: TGCAGCGTAGAGGACTTCGACGAGCAGTACTTC
v_gene: TRBV29-1
d_gene: NA
abundance: few
j_gene: TRBJ2-7

CDR3aa: CASSPTDRGNTEAFF
CDR3nt: TGTGCCAGCAGTCCCACCGACAGGGGAAACACTGAAGCTTTCTTT
v_gene: TRBV2
d_gene: TRBD1
abundance: NA
j_gene: TRBJ1-1

CDR3aa: CSASGDRGYNEQFF
CDR3nt: TGCAGTGCCAGTGGGGACAGGGGCTACAATGAGCAGTTCTTC
v_gene: TRBV20-1
d_gene: TRBD1
abundance: NA
j_gene: TRBJ2-1

CDR3aa: CASRGQVSSYNEQFF
CDR3nt: TGTGCCAGCAGAGGACAGGTGAGCTCCTACAATGAGCAGTTCTTC
v_gene: TRBV28
d_gene: TRBD1
abundance: NA
j_gene: TRBJ2-1

CDR3aa: CASSQEGTVNYGYTF
CDR3nt: TGTGCCAGCAGCCAAGAGGGCACCGTTAACTATGGCTACACCTTC
v_gene: TRBV3-1
d_gene: NA
abundance: many
j_gene: TRBJ1-2

CDR3aa: CAWSHGGTEAFF
CDR3nt: TGTGCCTGGAGTCATGGGGGGACTGAAGCTTTCTTT
v_gene: TRBV30
d_gene: NA
abundance: few
j_gene: TRBJ1-1